The rows below give T cell receptor beta chains drawn from one sample of a study of tumor-infiltrating lymphocytes in primary liver carcinoma. TCRdb re-derived calls from the multiplex PCR reads in MiXCR, one entry per CDR3 protein. The data show tens of thousands of distinct CDR3 sequences, with about 80% seen just once and about a quarter held by the top ten. The material sequenced was liver tumor tissue from sampling region 3. All receptors derive from a man aged 40-50 years with primary liver carcinoma and hepatitis B virus infection. The CDR3 runs from the conserved cysteine through the conserved F or W.

TRBJ1-1,TRBV24-1,CATSAAIYTEAFF
TRBJ2-6,TRBV6-5,CANSPQTGAGANVLTF
TRBJ2-7,TRBV4-1,CASGQKGLANYEQYF
TRBJ2-1,TRBV13,CTSSPLFSTSYNEQFF
TRBJ2-7,TRBV11-3,CARSLGDSYEQYF
TRBJ2-7,TRBV30,CAWIQTPHYGQYF
TRBJ2-7,TRBV10-3,CTISRDDSVQYF
TRBJ2-2,TRBV4-1,CASSLLTRSAGELFF
TRBJ2-1,TRBV7-9,CASSLPSGVAGTSHEQSF
TRBJ2-7,TRBV28,CASSYDRWTYEQYF
TRBJ2-1,TRBV24-1,CATSGRPTDNEQFF
TRBJ2-1,TRBV12-5,CASGLPQGEQFF
TRBJ2-1,TRBV29-1,CSVLPGQVVHEQFF
TRBJ2-7,TRBV4-2,CANSELAGGSSYEQYF
TRBJ2-1,TRBV4-2,CASSQPGLAAGSGNEQFF
TRBJ2-3,TRBV24-1,CATSDPGLAGGPDTQYF
TRBJ2-2,TRBV4-1,CANNQEVANTGELFF
TRBJ2-3,TRBV7-9,CASTNLHRDGTDTQYF
TRBJ1-1,TRBV7-9,CASSPRTGGANTEAFF
TRBJ1-5,TRBV6-6,CASSYRVEYRYQPQHF
TRBJ2-7,TRBV11-2,CVSSLEYSNSCEQYF
TRBJ2-3,TRBV11-1,CASSTAQGGQADTQYF
TRBJ2-7,TRBV7-8,CASSLTLPYEQYF
TRBJ2-5,TRBV28,CANIITARETQYF
TRBJ2-1,TRBV6-6,CARMSLHYYNEQSF
TRBJ2-2,TRBV5-6,CAGNLDRVLFTGELFF
TRBJ2-5,TRBV6-1,CASSEVKAGREIQYF
TRBJ2-1,TRBV11-2,CASSLGTGGFNEQFF
TRBJ2-1,TRBV4-1,CASSQEGNEQFF
TRBJ2-1,TRBV11-2,CVSSYSSTSGREGGFF
TRBJ2-7,TRBV10-2,CASSESSGIVYEQYF
TRBJ1-5,TRBV7-8,CASSPEVFVLAGNQPQHF
TRBJ1-1,TRBV4-1,CACSQLRGGDTEAFF
TRBJ2-1,TRBV11-1,CASSSPRQGTDNEQLF
TRBJ2-1,TRBV28,CASRRTSRLTSYNEQLF
TRBJ2-1,TRBV10-3,CTITTSALGSSYNEQFF
TRBJ2-7,TRBV6-1,CASRPRDSFGELYF
TRBJ2-3,TRBV15,CATGGLTSGLDTKYF
TRBJ2-1,TRBV21-1,CASSKEAGGSNEKFF
TRBJ2-5,TRBV7-9,CGNSLNVQETKYF
TRBJ2-7,TRBV6-5,CASSYAVRGYEQYF
NA,TRBV11-2,CASRPPTSGSTYTQHF
TRBJ2-5,TRBV14,CASSQGLTGRGETQYF
TRBJ2-7,TRBV5-1,CASSLSTDELYEQYF